This record concerns one TCR beta chain sequence. The data derive from a study of control samples from healthy donors and cancer patients. TCRdb's copy holds only in-frame clones and misses some; the assay was immunoSEQ multiplex PCR. The data hold approximately 170,000 clones, with more than 90% observed a single time. The CDR3 is made up of 13 amino acids. Germline V CDR1 and CDR2: MNHEY, SVGEGT. V dropped 5 bases and J dropped 7 bases, with 11 bases sitting between them. This receptor was taken from a man aged 30 to 45 in good health. The sample comprised blood. The chain is built from TRBV6-2 or TRBV6-3 and TRBJ1-4; no reliable D call. The CDR3 nucleotides read TGTGCCAGCAGTCGGTTACGGGTTGAAAAACTGTTTTTT. Translating it yields CASSRLRVEKLFF.